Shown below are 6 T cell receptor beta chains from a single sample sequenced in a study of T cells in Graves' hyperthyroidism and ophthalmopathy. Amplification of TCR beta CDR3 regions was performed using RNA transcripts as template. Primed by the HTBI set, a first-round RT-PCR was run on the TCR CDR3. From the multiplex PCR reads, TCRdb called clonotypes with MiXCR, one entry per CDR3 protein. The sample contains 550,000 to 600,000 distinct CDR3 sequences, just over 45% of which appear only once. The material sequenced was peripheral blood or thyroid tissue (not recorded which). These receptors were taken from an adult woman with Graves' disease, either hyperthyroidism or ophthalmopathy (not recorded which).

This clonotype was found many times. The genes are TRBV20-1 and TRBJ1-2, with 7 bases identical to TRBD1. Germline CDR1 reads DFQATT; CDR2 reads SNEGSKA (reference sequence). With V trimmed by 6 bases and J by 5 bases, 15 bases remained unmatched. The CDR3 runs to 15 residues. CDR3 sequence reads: CSASPGGQGVYGYTF. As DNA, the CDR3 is TGCAGTGCCTCACCGGGTGGGCAGGGGGTGTATGGCTACACCTTC.

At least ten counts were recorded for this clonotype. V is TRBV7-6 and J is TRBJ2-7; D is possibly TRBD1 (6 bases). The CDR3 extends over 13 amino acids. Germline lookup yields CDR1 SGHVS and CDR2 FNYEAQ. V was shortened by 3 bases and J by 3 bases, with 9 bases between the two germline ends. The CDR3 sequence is CASSLGAHYEQYF. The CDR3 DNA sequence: TGTGCCAGCAGCTTGGGGGCACACTACGAGCAGTACTTC.

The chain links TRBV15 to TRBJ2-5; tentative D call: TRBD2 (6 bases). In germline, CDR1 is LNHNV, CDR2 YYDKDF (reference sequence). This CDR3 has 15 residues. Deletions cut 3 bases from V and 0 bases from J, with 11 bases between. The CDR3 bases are TGTGCCACCAGCAGTCCCCGGGAGTACCAAGAGACCCAGTACTTC. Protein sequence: CATSSPREYQETQYF.

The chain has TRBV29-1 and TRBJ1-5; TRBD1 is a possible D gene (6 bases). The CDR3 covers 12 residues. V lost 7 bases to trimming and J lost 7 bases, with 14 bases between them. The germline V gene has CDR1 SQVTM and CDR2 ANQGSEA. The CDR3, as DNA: TGCAGCGGCATACAACAGGGACAGCCCCAGCATTTT. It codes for CSGIQQGQPQHF.

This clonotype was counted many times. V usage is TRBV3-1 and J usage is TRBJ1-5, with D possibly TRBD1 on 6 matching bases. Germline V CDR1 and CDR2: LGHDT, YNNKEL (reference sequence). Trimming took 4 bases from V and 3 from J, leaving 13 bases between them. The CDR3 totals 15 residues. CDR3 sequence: CASSPVAGVNQPQHF. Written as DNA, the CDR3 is TGTGCCAGCAGCCCTGTCGCAGGGGTCAATCAGCCCCAGCATTTT.

CDR3 DNA: TGTGCCAGCAGCTGTCTGAGGAATTCACCCCTCCACTTT. It encodes CASSCLRNSPLHF. This chain connects TRBV7-2 to TRBJ1-6; D ambiguous. V was clipped by 4 bases and J by 7 bases, with 8 bases between them. Germline loops: CDR1 SGHTA, CDR2 FQGNSA. The length of the CDR3 is 13 residues.